This TCR beta chain comes out of a study of PD-1 blockade in classical Hodgkin lymphoma. Findings and limits, study-wide: When set against healthy donors, newly diagnosed patients were reported to show lower baseline TCR diversity.

Assay: immunoSEQ multiplex PCR; the TCRdb copy retains only in-frame clones and omits some. This table holds 75,000 to 95,000 clones, 83% found once. In regard to this clone: Its antigen is not identified.

Trimming took 2 bases from V and 2 from J, leaving 13 bases between them. CDR1 is MGHDK, CDR2 SYGVNS, per germline. CDR3 length: 15 amino acids. Described time point: cycle 4 day 1 (C4D1), after about 6 weeks of nivolumab. All patients relapsed after autologous stem cell transplantation, and brentuximab vedotin exposure varied. The chain links TRBV25-1 to TRBJ2-7, with D possibly being TRBD1 or TRBD2 (5 bases each). This TCR came from a human donor with classical Hodgkin lymphoma. Sequencing was performed on peripheral blood mononuclear cells (PBMCs), taken before the fourth cycle of nivolumab. The CDR3 is CASSESRGTAYEQYF. DNA of the CDR3: TGTGCCAGCAGTGAAAGCAGAGGGACCGCCTACGAGCAGTACTTC.